These 24 T cell receptor beta chains were sequenced from one sample in a study of blood T cells in healthy people across ages. Next came a second PCR, run for about 7 to 12 cycles, which used a sample-barcoded 5' primer along with a J-beta primer mix. TCRdb used MiXCR to reprocess the 5' RACE reads, holding one entry per CDR3 protein. The sample contains around 1.7 million distinct CDR3 sequences, about 30% of which appear only once. Sample: blood. The receptor set was obtained from a woman younger than 45 in good health.

This clonotype has a handful of counts. This rearrangement joins TRBV28 to TRBJ2-3; possibly TRBD2 for D (5 bases). Germline CDR1 is MDHEN and CDR2 is SYDVKM. Trimming took 6 bases from V and 2 from J, leaving 15 bases between them. The CDR3 has 15 residues. CDR3 nucleotide sequence: TGTGCCAGCAGGCCCCGTGGACTGTCCACAGATACGCAGTATTTT. This codes for CASRPRGLSTDTQYF.

This clonotype was counted a few times. The chain carries TRBV9 and TRBJ2-7; 10 positions agree with TRBD2. In germline, CDR1 is SGDLS, CDR2 YYNGEE. V trimming: 3 bases; J trimming: 7 bases; junction bases outside the gene matches: 7. CDR3 length: 14 amino acids. CDR3 loop: CASSAALTSGEQYF. The CDR3 DNA sequence: TGTGCCAGCAGCGCAGCCCTGACTAGCGGGGAGCAGTACTTC.

V usage is TRBV5-1 and J usage is TRBJ2-2; D may be TRBD2 (6 bases). V shed 4 bases and J shed 0 bases, with 13 bases lying between them. CDR1 and CDR2 (germline): SGHRS, YFSETQ. The CDR3 is made up of 16 amino acids. The CDR3 DNA is TGCGCCAGCAGCACGACTAGTGGAGCGAACACCGGGGAGCTGTTTTTT. Translating it yields CASSTTSGANTGELFF.

This clonotype came up many times. The chain uses TRBV5-6 and TRBJ1-2; D ambiguous. Trimming left V 4 bases short and J 8 bases short, with 21 bases between. Germline CDR1 reads SGHDT; CDR2 reads YYEEEE. CDR3 size: 15 residues. This CDR3 reads CASSPASVAAGGYTF. The CDR3 DNA reads TGTGCCAGCAGCCCAGCCTCGGTGGCAGCGGGAGGCTACACCTTC. Full variable domain (remainder filled in from reference TRBV5-6 and TRBJ1-2): DAGVTQSPTHLIKTRGQQVTLRCSPKSGHDTVSWYQQALGQGPQFIFQYYEEEERQRGNFPDRFSGHQFPNYSSELNVNALLLGDSALYLCASSPASVAAGGYTFGSGTRLTVV.

V is TRBV19 and J is TRBJ2-2, with no clear D. Trimming cost V 4 bases and J 0 bases, with 3 bases left between them. In germline, CDR1 is LNHDA, CDR2 SQIVND (reference sequence). The CDR3 consists of 13 residues. The DNA for the CDR3 is TGTGCCAGTAGTACGACGAACACCGGGGAGCTGTTTTTT. This sequence encodes CASSTTNTGELFF.

This clonotype came up a few times. The rearrangement links TRBV6-2 or TRBV6-3 to TRBJ2-5; TRBD1 matches at 7 bases. Per germline, CDR1 MNHEY and CDR2 SVGEGT. The CDR3 totals 14 residues. V shed 2 bases and J 5 bases; nucleotides not matched to a gene: 5. In DNA, the CDR3 is TGTGCCAGCAGTTACCCAGACAGGGTGGAGACCCAGTACTTC. It specifies CASSYPDRVETQYF.

The CDR3 region is CASSSMGAANEKLFF. The CDR3 nucleotides read TGTGCCAGCAGCTCGATGGGGGCGGCTAATGAAAAACTGTTTTTT. The chain joins TRBV5-6 to TRBJ1-4; tentative D call: TRBD1 (6 bases). The germline V and J ends were trimmed by 3 bases and 3 bases, with 12 bases remaining between them. This CDR3 has 15 residues. Germline CDR1 SGHDT, CDR2 YYEEEE.

J is TRBJ2-5 and V is TRBV12-5; D is perhaps TRBD2 (6 bases). The CDR3 runs to 15 residues. V dropped 5 bases and J dropped 5 bases, with 18 bases sitting between them. The germline CDR1 and CDR2 sequences are LGHNT and FRNRAP. CDR3 amino acids: CASGRTGAEGETQYF. The CDR3, as DNA: TGTGCTAGTGGTAGGACCGGGGCGGAGGGGGAGACCCAGTACTTC. The complete variable domain, with remaining parts taken from reference TRBV12-5 and TRBJ2-5, reads DARVTQTPRHKVTEMGQEVTMRCQPILGHNTVFWYRQTMMQGLELLAYFRNRAPLDDSGMPKDRFSAEMPDATLATLKIQPSEPRDSAVYFCASGRTGAEGETQYFGPGTRLLVL.

With respect to this clonotype: One end of the junction does not line up with germline, which may come from a read error. The rearrangement joins TRBV28 to TRBJ1-6; TRBD1 aligns across 8 bases. Germline CDR1 MDHEN, CDR2 SYDVKM. The CDR3 covers 14 residues. The CDR3 region is CAGSPGQVRSPLHF. Written as DNA, the CDR3 is TGTGCCGGCAGTCCGGGACAGGTTAGATCACCCCTCCACTTT.

This clonotype was seen only a few times. The chain couples TRBV15 to TRBJ1-6; 8 bases map to TRBD1. The junction had 3 bases not matched to a gene; V was cut back by 5 bases and J by 9 bases. CDR3 size: 13 residues. Looked up from germline, CDR1 is LNHNV and CDR2 is YYDKDF (reference sequence). The CDR3 spells CATSRQGTSPLHF. The CDR3 DNA reads TGTGCCACCAGCCGACAGGGGACTTCACCCCTCCACTTT.

This clonotype was observed a handful of times. V usage is TRBV7-2 and J usage is TRBJ2-1; 8 bases match TRBD2. Germline CDR1 and CDR2: SGHTA and FQGNSA. J gave up 6 bases and V 3 bases, and 19 bases lay outside the gene matches. The length of the CDR3 is 19 residues. In nucleotides, the CDR3 is TGTGCCAGCAGCTTTTCCGGGACTAGGGAGTTACGAGCGGCCAATGAGCAGTTCTTC. Amino acid sequence: CASSFSGTRELRAANEQFF.

This clonotype was counted only a few times. This chain joins TRBV20-1 and TRBJ2-7; D may be TRBD2 (6 bases). Germline lookup yields CDR1 DFQATT and CDR2 SNEGSKA (reference sequence). This CDR3 comprises 11 residues. V gave up 3 bases and J gave up 6 bases, with 9 bases separating them. The CDR3 sequence is CSASGTREQYF. DNA of the CDR3: TGCAGTGCTAGCGGGACTCGCGAGCAGTACTTC.

In this sample, this clonotype turned up a few times. The V call is TRBV4-3, the J call TRBJ2-1, with a tentative D call TRBD1 (5 bases). The V end was cut by 1 base, the J end by 5 bases, with 9 bases between. This CDR3 is 14 amino acids long. From germline, CDR1 is LGHNA and CDR2 YSLEER. The CDR3 is CASSQVIRDNEQFF. DNA for the CDR3: TGCGCCAGCAGCCAAGTAATCAGGGACAATGAGCAGTTCTTC.

V is TRBV20-1 and J is TRBJ2-1, with TRBD2 matching over 13 bases. The CDR3 has 15 residues. Germline CDR1 DFQATT, CDR2 SNEGSKA (reference sequence). V lost 0 bases and J lost 7; bases outside the gene matches: 3. The chain's CDR3 is CSARETSGRINEQFF. The CDR3 bases are TGCAGTGCTAGAGAGACTAGCGGGAGGATAAATGAGCAGTTCTTC.

The table lists this clonotype with many counts. The V gene is TRBV7-2, the J gene TRBJ2-4, with D possibly being TRBD2 (6 bases). Per germline, CDR1 SGHTA and CDR2 FQGNSA. The length of the CDR3 is 15 residues. The germline V and J ends were trimmed by 0 bases and 4 bases, with 10 bases remaining between them. The CDR3 DNA reads as TGTGCCAGCAGCTTAGCCGTAGCGGCAAAAAACATTCAGTACTTC. Residues: CASSLAVAAKNIQYF.

The gene calls are TRBV20-1 and TRBJ1-2; a weak D match, TRBD1 (6 bases). V was trimmed by 0 bases and J by 5 bases, leaving 13 bases between them. Germline CDR1 reads DFQATT; CDR2 reads SNEGSKA (reference sequence). CDR3 length: 14 residues. CDR3 residues: CSAREAGAGYGYTF. DNA of the CDR3: TGCAGTGCTAGAGAGGCAGGGGCCGGGTATGGCTACACCTTC.

The V and J genes are TRBV21-1 and TRBJ2-1; the D call in the table, TRBD1, was not verified against the DNA. TRBV21-1 is annotated as a pseudogene. The CDR3 is made up of 19 amino acids. The chain's CDR3 is CASTQLTSGTGGFRETQFF. The CDR3, as DNA: TGTGCCAGCACCCAACTCACATCCGGGACAGGGGGCTTCAGGGAGACCCAGTTCTTC.

With respect to this clonotype: The conserved closing phenylalanine or tryptophan is absent in this CDR3, likely reflecting a read error. This sequence joins TRBV3-1 and TRBJ1-1; 7 bases map to TRBD1. CDR1 is LGHDT, CDR2 YNNKEL, per germline (reference sequence). The CDR3 totals 14 residues. V was pared by 6 bases and J by 3 bases, with 7 bases of the junction left unmatched. CDR3 sequence reads: CASSQRGQYTEAFC. CDR3 DNA sequence: TGTGCCAGCAGTCAACGGGGACAGTACACTGAAGCTTTCTGT.

The V gene is TRBV5-6, the J gene TRBJ2-2; D is ambiguous. The CDR3 length is 14 residues. CDR1 is SGHDT, CDR2 YYEEEE, per germline. The V gene lost 1 base and the J gene lost 7 bases, with 11 bases spanning the gap. The CDR3 loop reads CASSLHSFFGELFF. CDR3 DNA sequence: TGTGCCAGCAGCTTGCACAGCTTTTTCGGGGAGCTGTTTTTT. The complete variable domain, with remaining parts taken from reference TRBV5-6 and TRBJ2-2, reads DAGVTQSPTHLIKTRGQQVTLRCSPKSGHDTVSWYQQALGQGPQFIFQYYEEEERQRGNFPDRFSGHQFPNYSSELNVNALLLGDSALYLCASSLHSFFGELFFGEGSRLTVL.

This clonotype was seen repeatedly, ten times or more. V usage is TRBV29-1 and J usage is TRBJ2-7; D is perhaps TRBD1 (5 bases). The germline gives CDR1 SQVTM, CDR2 ANQGSEA. CDR3 length equals 13 residues. Trimming cost V 6 bases and J 1 base, with 13 bases left between them. CDR3 DNA: TGCAGCGTCGGTGGGTCAGGGTCCTACGAGCAGTACTTC. Residues: CSVGGSGSYEQYF.

The rearrangement links TRBV5-1 to TRBJ2-3; D is possibly TRBD2 (5 bases). The CDR3 loop spans 14 amino acids. V was trimmed by 0 bases and J by 6 bases, leaving 11 bases between them. Germline V gene sequence: CDR1 SGHRS, CDR2 YFSETQ. For the CDR3, the DNA is TGCGCCAGCAGCTTGGACACGGGGAAGGATACGCAGTATTTT. It yields the protein CASSLDTGKDTQYF.

V is TRBV9 and J is TRBJ1-4; D gene uncertain. Germline-derived CDR1 and CDR2 are SGDLS and YYNGEE. The CDR3 runs to 17 residues. The V end lost 1 base, the J end lost 1 base, and 14 bases lay between the germline ends. CDR3 in DNA: TGTGCCAGCAGCGTACCACCCTTGACGGGAACTAATGAAAAACTGTTTTTT. Protein product: CASSVPPLTGTNEKLFF.

The chain couples TRBV27 to TRBJ1-2; D unclear. V lost 3 bases, J lost 3 bases, and 11 bases lay in between. CDR3 length equals 14 residues. Germline V gene lookup returns CDR1 MNHEY and CDR2 SMNVEV (reference sequence). DNA for the CDR3: TGTGCCAGCAGTTTCTTGGGAAGGGACTATGGCTACACCTTC. This gives the protein CASSFLGRDYGYTF.

J is TRBJ2-1 and V is TRBV29-1, with a possible D match to TRBD1 (5 bases). Trimming took 2 bases from V and 3 from J, leaving 11 bases between them. The CDR3 is 14 amino acids. CDR1 SQVTM and CDR2 ANQGSEA come from the germline V gene. CDR3 sequence (DNA): TGCAGCGTTGAATTTTCGGACATCTACAATGAGCAGTTCTTC. Residues: CSVEFSDIYNEQFF.